This T cell receptor beta chain was identified during a study of vaccination and CD4 T cells after COVID-19. Study-wide background: Post-COVID samples had a sampling time that fell a median approximately 97 days after diagnosis (range 35 to 161).

In the case of this clonotype: The antigen is not known.

TCRdb ran MiXCR on the PCR reads and lists one entry per CDR3 protein. Among roughly 19,000 distinct CDR3 sequences listed, roughly 64% were seen once. Study results and caveats: Convalescent patients gained a median approximately 88% of their reactive clones only post-vaccination. In convalescent patients, 304 of 307 vaccine-specific clones were spike mono-reactive.

V was shortened by 2 bases and J by 0 bases, with 4 bases between the two germline ends. The CDR3 consists of 13 residues. Germline loops: CDR1 SGHVS, CDR2 FNYEAQ. Material: CD4+ T cells from blood, obtained after SARS-CoV-2 vaccination. The TCR was taken from a human donor who had recovered from COVID-19. V gene TRBV7-6 combines with J gene TRBJ2-5; D is uncertain. DNA of the CDR3: TGTGCCAGCAGCTTATCGTACCAAGAGACCCAGTACTTC. Protein product: CASSLSYQETQYF.